Each of the 2 T cell receptor beta chains below was sequenced from the same sample in a study of CD8+ T cells in alopecia areata. Once RNA had been extracted, it was reverse transcribed into cDNA to act as the sequencing template. Here immunoSEQ multiplex PCR was the method, and the copy in TCRdb shows in-frame clones only, minus some. The sample lists around 80,000 clones; just over 50% were seen once. The sequencing input was NKG2D-high CD8+ T cells sorted from blood. The receptors stem from a human donor with alopecia areata.

The J gene is TRBJ2-5, the V gene TRBV27; 8 nucleotides align to TRBD2. V shed 2 bases, J shed 4 bases, and the junction held 3 bases outside the gene matches. The germline V gene has CDR1 MNHEY and CDR2 SMNVEV (reference sequence). This CDR3 contains 14 residues. CDR3 in amino acids: CASSLGLAGETQYF. CDR3 nucleotides: TGTGCCAGCAGTTTAGGCCTAGCGGGAGAGACCCAGTACTTC.

This chain uses TRBV20-1 with TRBJ2-7; D gene ambiguous. Germline V gene sequence: CDR1 DFQATT, CDR2 SNEGSKA (reference sequence). The CDR3 is 11 residues long. With 0 bases removed from V and 4 bases from J, the gap between germline ends came to 4 bases. Here the CDR3 DNA reads TGCAGTGCTAGAGAAGAATACGAGCAGTACTTC. It is translated as CSAREEYEQYF.